These 28 T cell receptor beta chains originate from one sample sequenced in a study of cytomegalovirus exposure and HLA in healthy donors. PCR used 60 Vbeta primers and 13 Jbeta primers. Clones were sequenced by immunoSEQ multiplex PCR, and TCRdb holds only the in-frame ones, with some missing. Here the sample spans approximately 120,000 clones, 60% to 80% being singletons. The sample consisted of PBMCs. Receptors originate from a woman aged 45-59 years in good health and CMV-seronegative.

The chain has TRBV7-2 and TRBJ2-5; no clear D. The DNA end favors TRBJ2-7, so the J call may be wrong. Germline CDR1 is SGHTA and CDR2 is FQGNSA. This CDR3 spans 14 amino acids. The CDR3 spells CASSLASRRYEQYF. CDR3 coding DNA: TGTGCCAGCAGCTTAGCGTCTAGACGGTACGAGCAGTACTTC.

This clone has only one observation. The chain employs TRBV7-6 and TRBJ2-7; TRBD1 aligns across 9 bases. V was clipped by 3 bases and J by 11 bases; unmatched bases: 5. CDR3 size: 12 residues. Germline V gene lookup returns CDR1 SGHVS and CDR2 FNYEAQ. The CDR3 DNA reads TGTGCCAGCAGCTTCCTGGGACAGGGAAAGTACTTC. It translates to CASSFLGQGKYF.

V is TRBV7-8 and J is TRBJ2-2; maybe TRBD1 (6 bases). Trimming stripped 1 base from V and 6 bases from J, with 15 bases between. The CDR3 is 16 amino acids. Germline loops: CDR1 SGHVS, CDR2 FQNEAQ. This chain's CDR3 is CASSLGGRGGAGELFF. CDR3 coding DNA: TGTGCCAGCAGCTTAGGGGGCAGGGGTGGGGCCGGGGAGCTGTTTTTT.

The chain recombines TRBV7-2 with TRBJ1-2; D may be TRBD1 (5 bases). Germline V gives CDR1 SGHTA, CDR2 FQGNSA. V lost 9 bases to trimming and J lost 3 bases, with 26 bases between them. The CDR3 is made up of 17 amino acids. The chain's CDR3 is CARRNPSRFTGHYGYTF. In nucleotides, the CDR3 is TGTGCCAGACGCAACCCTTCGAGGTTTACAGGCCACTATGGCTACACCTTC.

The chain recombines TRBV6-6 with TRBJ2-7, with D maybe TRBD2 (6 bases). Trimming pared 2 bases from V and 6 bases from J, leaving 20 bases between. The CDR3 covers 16 residues. The V gene's germline CDR1 is MNHNY and CDR2 SVGAGI (reference sequence). The CDR3 nucleotides are TGTGCCAGCAGTTACCCCCAGGCGGGACCATCAGGCGAGCAGTACTTC. It translates to CASSYPQAGPSGEQYF.

The V and J genes are TRBV5-1 and TRBJ2-3; 7 bases are a match to TRBD2. The V gene's germline CDR1 is SGHRS and CDR2 YFSETQ. The V gene end was trimmed by 8 bases and the J gene end by 0 bases; junction bases not matched to a gene: 9. This CDR3 region has 15 residues. The DNA for the CDR3 is TGCGCCAGTGCGGCTAGCGGCATTAGCACAGATACGCAGTATTTT. It yields the protein CASAASGISTDTQYF.

This clone was counted a few times. The chain has TRBV18 and TRBJ2-2; the match to TRBD1 covers 10 bases. The CDR3 consists of 15 residues. CDR1 is KGHSH, CDR2 LQKENI, per germline. V lost 3 bases and J lost 5; bases outside the gene matches: 3. CDR3 nucleotides: TGTGCCAGCTCACCGGGACAGGGGTCGACCGGGGAGCTGTTTTTT. Its translation is CASSPGQGSTGELFF.

V gene TRBV7-8 combines with J gene TRBJ2-7; 7 bases fit TRBD2. Germline V gene lookup returns CDR1 SGHVS and CDR2 FQNEAQ. The CDR3 is 17 amino acids. The trim removed 5 bases at V and 0 bases at J, leaving 13 bases unmatched. CDR3: CASSVMLGGSSSYEQYF. CDR3 nucleotides: TGTGCCAGCAGCGTCATGTTAGGCGGGAGCAGCTCCTACGAGCAGTACTTC.

This chain links TRBV7-8 with TRBJ1-4; TRBD1 might be the D (6 bases). Trimming left V 5 bases short and J 7 bases short, with 17 bases between. The CDR3 length is 15 residues. From germline, CDR1 is SGHVS and CDR2 FQNEAQ. The CDR3 here is CASSRIQGRSEKLFF. In DNA, the CDR3 is TGTGCCAGCAGCCGAATACAGGGAAGGAGTGAAAAACTGTTTTTT. Full variable domain (remainder filled in from reference TRBV7-8 and TRBJ1-4): GAGVSQSPRYKVAKRGQDVALRCDPISGHVSLFWYQQALGQGPEFLTYFQNEAQLDKSGLPSDRFFAERPEGSVSTLKIQRTQQEDSAVYLCASSRIQGRSEKLFFGSGTQLSVL.

The rearrangement joins TRBV5-3 to TRBJ1-3; tentative D call: TRBD1 (5 bases). TRBV5-3 is treated as an ORF (open reading frame) with a function not yet certain. The V and J ends lost 0 bases and 3 bases respectively, with 13 bases between them. The CDR3 consists of 16 residues. The CDR3 region is CARSLARKRGGNTIYF. As DNA, the CDR3 is TGTGCCAGAAGCTTGGCGCGTAAAAGGGGTGGAAACACCATATATTTT.

V and J are TRBV5-8 and TRBJ2-3; possible D gene TRBD2, 5 bases. The CDR3 loop spans 14 amino acids. V was pared by 4 bases and J by 6 bases, with 15 bases between. In germline, CDR1 is SGHTS, CDR2 YDEGEE. The CDR3 protein is CASSRLLASDTQYF. The CDR3 DNA is TGTGCCAGCAGCCGCCTGCTAGCATCCGATACGCAGTATTTT.

This clone was picked up a small number of times. The rearrangement uses TRBV28 and TRBJ1-3, with 8 bases that match TRBD1. J was trimmed by 4 bases and V by 8 bases; bases with no gene match: 19. The germline gives CDR1 MDHEN, CDR2 SYDVKM. The CDR3 loop spans 18 amino acids. CDR3 sequence: CASQRPRGRRMSGNTIYF. CDR3 in DNA: TGTGCCAGCCAACGTCCCAGGGGGCGCAGAATGAGCGGAAACACCATATATTTT. Full variable domain (missing parts from reference TRBV28 and TRBJ1-3): DVKVTQSSRYLVKRTGEKVFLECVQDMDHENMFWYRQDPGLGLRLIYFSYDVKMKEKGDIPEGYSVSREKKERFSLILESASTNQTSMYLCASQRPRGRRMSGNTIYFGEGSWLTVV.

The V call is TRBV27, the J call TRBJ2-7, with D perhaps matching TRBD2 (6 bases). V gave up 5 bases and J gave up 7 bases, with 18 bases separating them. Per germline, CDR1 MNHEY and CDR2 SMNVEV (reference sequence). The CDR3 has 14 residues. The CDR3 loop is CASSTGLVVREQYF. DNA for the CDR3: TGTGCCAGCAGTACGGGACTGGTGGTCCGGGAGCAGTACTTC.

The chain links TRBV19 to TRBJ1-5, with TRBD1 identical over 8 bases. J was trimmed by 5 bases and V by 6 bases; bases with no gene match: 6. This CDR3 has 14 residues. CDR1 LNHDA and CDR2 SQIVND come from the germline V gene (reference sequence). The CDR3 sequence: CASRKTGGDQPQHF. CDR3 DNA sequence: TGTGCCAGTAGAAAAACAGGGGGAGATCAGCCCCAGCATTTT.

The J gene is TRBJ1-5, the V gene TRBV19; D is undetermined. Germline V CDR1 and CDR2: LNHDA, SQIVND (reference sequence). V dropped 0 bases and J dropped 0 bases, with 18 bases sitting between them. The CDR3 contains 19 residues. The CDR3 coding sequence is TGTGCCAGTAGTATAGATCCAGCCCCCGAGGGTCATAGCAATCAGCCCCAGCATTTT. Translating it yields CASSIDPAPEGHSNQPQHF.

The V and J genes are TRBV6-1 and TRBJ1-2; D may be TRBD1 (6 bases). In germline, CDR1 is MNHNS, CDR2 SASEGT. V dropped 6 bases and J dropped 0 bases, with 8 bases sitting between them. This CDR3 spans 13 amino acids. CDR3 in amino acids: CASSDRTNYGYTF. In nucleotides, the CDR3 is TGTGCCAGCAGCGACAGGACTAACTATGGCTACACCTTC.

The chain uses TRBV7-8 and TRBJ1-5, with D uncertain. The CDR3 has 13 residues. Per germline, CDR1 SGHVS and CDR2 FQNEAQ. Trimming pared 5 bases from V and 7 bases from J, leaving 12 bases between. CDR3 in DNA: TGTGCCAGCAGCCCCCCGGCCGGGCAGCCCCAGCATTTT. It yields the protein CASSPPAGQPQHF.

This rearrangement joins TRBV29-1 to TRBJ2-7; 11 bases fit TRBD2. Looked up from germline, CDR1 is SQVTM and CDR2 is ANQGSEA. Losses at the gene ends were 6 bases for V and 1 base for J; bases not matched to a gene: 11. CDR3 length equals 16 residues. The DNA for the CDR3 is TGCAGCGTCACGATTAGCGGGAGGGCCCTTTCCTACGAGCAGTACTTC. This encodes CSVTISGRALSYEQYF.

This rearrangement joins TRBV25-1 to TRBJ1-2; TRBD1 matches 11 bases. The ends lost 7 bases at V and 4 bases at J; junction bases unmatched: 8. The CDR3 loop spans 15 amino acids. The germline CDR1 and CDR2 sequences are MGHDK and SYGVNS. This CDR3 reads CASNGQGAKGYGYTF. For the CDR3, the DNA is TGTGCCAGCAACGGACAGGGGGCAAAGGGCTATGGCTACACCTTC.

This clone was recorded only once. The sample contains more than one DNA sequence encoding this CDR3. This chain links TRBV9 with TRBJ2-3, with a tentative D call TRBD2 (6 bases). V lost 3 bases to trimming and J lost 1 base, with 9 bases between them. CDR1 SGDLS and CDR2 YYNGEE come from the germline V gene. This CDR3 spans 14 amino acids. This chain's CDR3 is CASSGLAGTDTQYF. DNA for the CDR3: TGTGCCAGCAGCGGCTTAGCGGGCACAGATACGCAGTATTTT.

The chain uses TRBV30 and TRBJ2-7; TRBD2 matches 8 bases. The V and J ends lost 4 bases and 0 bases, in that order; junction bases with no gene match: 17. The V gene's germline CDR1 is GTSNPN and CDR2 SVGIG (reference sequence). This CDR3 has 18 amino acids. The CDR3 region has the DNA TGTGCCTGGACCGGGGTGCGCGCCACGGCGGGAGGCTCCTACGAGCAGTACTTC. It specifies CAWTGVRATAGGSYEQYF.

The chain combines TRBV5-1 with TRBJ1-6; no definite D call. Germline CDR1 SGHRS, CDR2 YFSETQ. Trimming took 0 bases from V and 7 from J, leaving 5 bases between them. The length of the CDR3 is 13 residues. The DNA of the CDR3 is TGCGCCAGCAGCTTGGCAGCGAATTCACCCCTCCACTTT. This translates into CASSLAANSPLHF.

The CDR3 nucleotides read TGTGCCAGCAGCATAGCGGGAGGGCCGTATGAGCAGTTCTTC. This sequence encodes CASSIAGGPYEQFF. V usage is TRBV19 and J usage is TRBJ2-1; 11 bases line up with TRBD2. Germline loops: CDR1 LNHDA, CDR2 SQIVND (reference sequence). This CDR3 spans 14 amino acids. J gave up 8 bases and V 9 bases, and 9 bases lay outside the gene matches.

The V gene is TRBV5-4, the J gene TRBJ2-7; 12 nucleotides agree with TRBD2. From germline, CDR1 is SGHNT and CDR2 YYREEE (reference sequence). CDR3 size: 15 residues. Trimming removed 3 bases from V and 6 bases from J; junction bases left unmatched: 7. CDR3 sequence reads: CASSSWTSGKPEQYF. In nucleotides, the CDR3 is TGTGCCAGCAGCTCATGGACTAGCGGGAAACCCGAGCAGTACTTC.

The chain links TRBV11-2 to TRBJ1-5; D gene uncertain. The CDR3 is 13 amino acids. The V end lost 5 bases, the J end lost 3 bases, and 8 bases lay between the germline ends. Germline loops: CDR1 SGHAT, CDR2 FQNNGV. CDR3 DNA: TGTGCCAGCAGCGCAGACACCAATCAGCCCCAGCATTTT. This codes for CASSADTNQPQHF.

The genes are TRBV4-2 and TRBJ2-1; 9 positions match TRBD2. CDR1 and CDR2 from the germline V gene are LGHNA and YNFKEQ. The CDR3 totals 16 residues. Trimming at V came to 0 bases and at J to 7 bases, leaving 7 bases not matched to a gene. The CDR3 nucleotides are TGTGCCAGCAGCCAAGATCTAGGCGGGAGGGCTAATGAGCAGTTCTTC. This encodes CASSQDLGGRANEQFF.

The genes are TRBV29-1 and TRBJ2-2, with 9 bases identical to TRBD1. The CDR3 contains 14 residues. Looked up from germline, CDR1 is SQVTM and CDR2 is ANQGSEA. V lost 6 bases, J lost 7 bases, and 9 bases stayed unmatched. CDR3 sequence reads: CSVAGQGNVGELFF. The CDR3 DNA reads as TGCAGCGTCGCGGGACAGGGAAACGTCGGGGAGCTGTTTTTT.

This chain links TRBV4-3 with TRBJ2-5; 10 nucleotides agree with TRBD2. The J call may not be correct, given that the DNA end is closer to TRBJ2-7. Germline values: CDR1 LGHNA, CDR2 YSLEER. CDR3 length: 19 residues. CDR3 sequence (DNA): TGCGCCAGCAGCCAAGAAAATCTGCTAGCGGGAGTTATTGCCTACGAGCAGTACTTC. Translating gives CASSQENLLAGVIAYEQYF.